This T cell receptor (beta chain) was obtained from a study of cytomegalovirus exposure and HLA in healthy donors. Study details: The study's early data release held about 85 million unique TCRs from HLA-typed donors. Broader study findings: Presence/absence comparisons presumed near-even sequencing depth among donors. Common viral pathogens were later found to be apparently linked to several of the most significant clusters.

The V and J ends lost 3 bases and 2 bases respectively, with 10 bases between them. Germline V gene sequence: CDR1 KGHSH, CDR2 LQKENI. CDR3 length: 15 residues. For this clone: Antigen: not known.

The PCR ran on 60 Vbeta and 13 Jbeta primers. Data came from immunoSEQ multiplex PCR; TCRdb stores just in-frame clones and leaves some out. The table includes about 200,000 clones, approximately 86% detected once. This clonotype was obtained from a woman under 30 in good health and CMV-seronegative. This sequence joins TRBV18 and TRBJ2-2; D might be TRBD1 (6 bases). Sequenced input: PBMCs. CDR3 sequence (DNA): TGTGCCAGCTCACCCGGGACAAGAAACACCGGGGAGCTGTTTTTT. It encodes CASSPGTRNTGELFF.